This T cell receptor beta chain was retrieved from a study of blood T cells in healthy people across ages. This clonotype was counted once. The use of a sample-barcoded 5' primer and a J-beta primer mix characterized a second PCR of about 6 to 11 cycles. Via MiXCR, TCRdb re-called the 5' RACE reads, giving one row per CDR3 protein. The sample shows 800,000 to 1,000,000 distinct CDR3 sequences, about 44% of them seen only once. Germline loops: CDR1 DFQATT, CDR2 SNEGSKA (reference sequence). Losses at the gene ends were 0 bases for V and 0 bases for J; bases not matched to a gene: 7. The CDR3 runs 17 residues.

Sequencing input: blood. The source of this sequence is a man between 25 and 39 years old in good health. The chain carries TRBV20-1 and TRBJ2-1; 8 nucleotides agree with TRBD2. CDR3 sequence (DNA): TGCAGTGCTAGAGATGCGGGGGGCGATAGCTCCTACAATGAGCAGTTCTTC. Translated, it gives CSARDAGGDSSYNEQFF.